The clone carrying this T cell receptor beta chain was seen ten or more times. Its antigen remains unidentified. TCR beta CDR3 regions were amplified from RNA. In the first-round RT-PCR of the TCR CDR3, the HTBI primer set was used. TCRdb independently ran MiXCR on the multiplex PCR reads; one entry per CDR3 protein. The sample shows a few hundred thousand distinct CDR3 sequences, under 20% of them seen only once. There are 15 residues in the CDR3. The V gene's germline CDR1 is MNHEY and CDR2 SMNVEV (reference sequence). Trimming at V came to 8 bases and at J to 7 bases, leaving 15 bases not matched to a gene. The sample comes from a study of T cells in Graves' hyperthyroidism and ophthalmopathy. Study observations and caveats: The model anticipated ophthalmopathy a median about six months pre-onset.

The chain couples TRBV27 to TRBJ1-2, with TRBD1 matching over 8 bases. The sample consisted of blood. The sequence was collected from a woman aged 18-29 years with Graves' hyperthyroidism. The CDR3 region is CASQKTGGFMGGYTF. CDR3 DNA sequence: TGTGCCAGCCAAAAAACAGGGGGTTTTATGGGTGGCTACACCTTC.